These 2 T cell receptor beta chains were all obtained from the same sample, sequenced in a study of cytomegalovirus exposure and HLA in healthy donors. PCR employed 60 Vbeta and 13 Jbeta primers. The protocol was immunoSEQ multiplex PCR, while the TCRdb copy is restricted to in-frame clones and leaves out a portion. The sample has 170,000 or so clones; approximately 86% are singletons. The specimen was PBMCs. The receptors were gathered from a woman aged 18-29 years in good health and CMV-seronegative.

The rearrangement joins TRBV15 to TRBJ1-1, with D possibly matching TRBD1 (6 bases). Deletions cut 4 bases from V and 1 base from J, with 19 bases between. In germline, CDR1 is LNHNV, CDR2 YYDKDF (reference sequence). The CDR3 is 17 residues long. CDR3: CATSTRKTGMANTEAFF. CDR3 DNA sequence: TGTGCCACCAGCACTCGAAAGACAGGTATGGCGAACACTGAAGCTTTCTTT.

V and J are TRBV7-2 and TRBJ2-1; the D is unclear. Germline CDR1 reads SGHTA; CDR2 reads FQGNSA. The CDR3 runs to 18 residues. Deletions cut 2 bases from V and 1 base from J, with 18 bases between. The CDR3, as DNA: TGTGCCAGCAGCTTACCCCGCGGCCGCATCCGATCCTACAATGAGCAGTTCTTC. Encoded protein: CASSLPRGRIRSYNEQFF.